The rows below give T cell receptor beta chains drawn from one sample of a study of T cells in Graves' hyperthyroidism and ophthalmopathy. TCRdb used MiXCR to reprocess the multiplex PCR reads, holding one entry per CDR3 protein. Of about 840,000 distinct CDR3 sequences listed, over 35% are singletons. The specimen sequenced was blood. These TCRs come from a young man with Graves' hyperthyroidism. Each CDR3 is given with its conserved first and last residue. The order of the fields is V gene, D gene, CDR3 length, clone size, J gene, CDR3 DNA, CDR3 protein. A D gene is named only where the DNA matches it firmly. Clone size appears in some rows only: once, few, many, or a class for an expanded clone.

V gene: TRBV2
D gene: NA
CDR3 length: 13
clone size: many
J gene: TRBJ2-7
CDR3 DNA: TGTGCCAGCAGTGAAGATTTTGTAACCGAGCAGTACTTC
CDR3 protein: CASSEDFVTEQYF

V gene: TRBV7-2
D gene: TRBD1
CDR3 length: 16
clone size: few
J gene: TRBJ2-7
CDR3 DNA: TGTGCCAGCAGCCTTCTCCATGACAGGGATTTCTACGAGCAGTACTTC
CDR3 protein: CASSLLHDRDFYEQYF

V gene: TRBV6-5
D gene: NA
CDR3 length: 13
clone size: NA
J gene: TRBJ2-2
CDR3 DNA: TGTGCCAGCAGTTACAGATCCACCGGGGAGCTGTTTTTT
CDR3 protein: CASSYRSTGELFF

V gene: TRBV7-9
D gene: TRBD1
CDR3 length: 17
clone size: NA
J gene: TRBJ2-2
CDR3 DNA: TGTGCCAGCAGCTCGAAAAGGACAGGGCCAAACACCGGGGAGCCGTTTTTT
CDR3 protein: CASSSKRTGPNTGEPFF

V gene: TRBV6-6
D gene: NA
CDR3 length: 14
clone size: few
J gene: TRBJ2-6
CDR3 DNA: TGTGCCAGCAGTACTAAGGGTGGGGCCAACGTCCTGACTTTC
CDR3 protein: CASSTKGGANVLTF

V gene: TRBV4-2
D gene: NA
CDR3 length: 15
clone size: NA
J gene: TRBJ1-3
CDR3 DNA: TGTGCCAGCAGCCAGGGGGGGTTTCCTGGAAACACCATATATTTT
CDR3 protein: CASSQGGFPGNTIYF

V gene: TRBV7-2
D gene: TRBD1
CDR3 length: 17
clone size: NA
J gene: TRBJ2-2
CDR3 DNA: TGTGCCAGCAACCTCGGAGTTCAGGGGGCAGGCACCGGGGAGCTGTTTTTT
CDR3 protein: CASNLGVQGAGTGELFF

V gene: TRBV10-3
D gene: NA
CDR3 length: 12
clone size: NA
J gene: TRBJ1-5
CDR3 DNA: TGTGCCAGCAGTCGTATGGGGCAGCCCCAGCATTTT
CDR3 protein: CASSRMGQPQHF

V gene: TRBV9
D gene: NA
CDR3 length: 15
clone size: few
J gene: TRBJ1-5
CDR3 DNA: TGTGCCAGCAGCCAAGACGCGGGCTTAGGGCAGCCCCAGCATTTT
CDR3 protein: CASSQDAGLGQPQHF

V gene: TRBV20-1
D gene: TRBD1
CDR3 length: 16
clone size: NA
J gene: TRBJ1-5
CDR3 DNA: TGCAGTGCCTTACCGAAAAAGACAGGGGCCAATCAGCCCCAGCATTTT
CDR3 protein: CSALPKKTGANQPQHF

V gene: TRBV29-1
D gene: NA
CDR3 length: 13
clone size: many
J gene: TRBJ1-2
CDR3 DNA: TGCAGCGTTGAAGAGGAAGTCTCCTATGGCTACACCTTC
CDR3 protein: CSVEEEVSYGYTF

V gene: TRBV29-1
D gene: NA
CDR3 length: 14
clone size: NA
J gene: TRBJ2-7
CDR3 DNA: TGCAGCCAAGTGTCGCTTAGTGGGTCCTACGAGCAGTACTTC
CDR3 protein: CSQVSLSGSYEQYF

V gene: TRBV29-1
D gene: TRBD1
CDR3 length: 11
clone size: NA
J gene: TRBJ1-2
CDR3 DNA: TGCAGCCTAGGACAGGCGGATGGCTACACCTTC
CDR3 protein: CSLGQADGYTF

V gene: TRBV24-1
D gene: TRBD2
CDR3 length: 16
clone size: many
J gene: TRBJ2-7
CDR3 DNA: TGTGCCACCAGTGATTCTGGAGCGGGACCGTTCTACGAGCAGTACTTC
CDR3 protein: CATSDSGAGPFYEQYF

V gene: TRBV4-2
D gene: NA
CDR3 length: 14
clone size: NA
J gene: TRBJ1-5
CDR3 DNA: TGTGCCAGCAGCCAAGATTGGGGAGCTCAGCCCCAGCATTTT
CDR3 protein: CASSQDWGAQPQHF

V gene: TRBV7-3
D gene: NA
CDR3 length: 16
clone size: NA
J gene: TRBJ1-1
CDR3 DNA: TGTGCCAGCAGCTCAGTCGCGGGACATTCAAACACTGAAGCTTTCTTT
CDR3 protein: CASSSVAGHSNTEAFF

V gene: TRBV5-1
D gene: NA
CDR3 length: 13
clone size: NA
J gene: TRBJ2-2
CDR3 DNA: TGCGCCAGCAGCTTGAACCCCACCGGGGAGCTGTTTTTT
CDR3 protein: CASSLNPTGELFF

V gene: TRBV14
D gene: NA
CDR3 length: 13
clone size: NA
J gene: TRBJ2-2
CDR3 DNA: TGTGCCAGCAGCCAAGTTGGCACCGGGGAGCTGTTTTTT
CDR3 protein: CASSQVGTGELFF

V gene: TRBV6-5
D gene: TRBD2
CDR3 length: 17
clone size: NA
J gene: TRBJ2-2
CDR3 DNA: TGTGCCAGCAGTTACGGAGCCTCTCTAGCGGGAGATGAGGAGCTGTTTTTT
CDR3 protein: CASSYGASLAGDEELFF

V gene: TRBV29-1
D gene: NA
CDR3 length: 10
clone size: NA
J gene: TRBJ1-2
CDR3 DNA: TGCACCGTAGGGGGGGCTGGCTACACCTTC
CDR3 protein: CTVGGAGYTF

V gene: TRBV7-6
D gene: NA
CDR3 length: 15
clone size: many
J gene: TRBJ1-1
CDR3 DNA: TGTGCCAGCAGCTTGGGCGGGGTTTGGGACACTGAAGCTTTCTTT
CDR3 protein: CASSLGGVWDTEAFF

V gene: TRBV20-1
D gene: NA
CDR3 length: 12
clone size: NA
J gene: TRBJ2-5
CDR3 DNA: TGCAGTGCTTCCACAGGGACGGGGACCCAGTACTTC
CDR3 protein: CSASTGTGTQYF

V gene: TRBV12-3/TRBV12-4
D gene: TRBD1
CDR3 length: 15
clone size: few
J gene: TRBJ1-5
CDR3 DNA: TGTGCCAGTCTAAAGGGGGCAGGGGAACGTCAGCCCCAGCATTTT
CDR3 protein: CASLKGAGERQPQHF

V gene: TRBV7-2
D gene: NA
CDR3 length: 12
clone size: many
J gene: TRBJ2-2
CDR3 DNA: TGTGCCAGCAGCTTAAATCGCGGGGAGCTGTTTTTT
CDR3 protein: CASSLNRGELFF

V gene: TRBV7-8
D gene: TRBD1
CDR3 length: 15
clone size: NA
J gene: TRBJ2-7
CDR3 DNA: TGTGCCAGCAGCTCCCGTGGGGGGACAGGGGTCGAGCAGTACTTC
CDR3 protein: CASSSRGGTGVEQYF

V gene: TRBV10-2
D gene: NA
CDR3 length: 11
clone size: NA
J gene: TRBJ1-1
CDR3 DNA: TGCGCCAGCAAAGCGGGAGGGGAAGCTTTCTTT
CDR3 protein: CASKAGGEAFF

V gene: TRBV7-6
D gene: TRBD1
CDR3 length: 15
clone size: NA
J gene: TRBJ1-2
CDR3 DNA: TGTGCCAGCGAGGGACTGTTCGGGACAGGGTATGGCTACACCTTC
CDR3 protein: CASEGLFGTGYGYTF

V gene: TRBV20-1
D gene: NA
CDR3 length: 11
clone size: many
J gene: TRBJ1-1
CDR3 DNA: TGCAGTGCTAGCAGGCCGTATGAAGCTTTCTTT
CDR3 protein: CSASRPYEAFF

V gene: TRBV7-2
D gene: TRBD1
CDR3 length: 16
clone size: NA
J gene: TRBJ1-6
CDR3 DNA: TGTGCCAGCAGCAAGGGGACAGGCGTACCTAATTCACCCCTCCACTTT
CDR3 protein: CASSKGTGVPNSPLHF

V gene: TRBV20-1
D gene: TRBD1
CDR3 length: 15
clone size: few
J gene: TRBJ1-4
CDR3 DNA: TGCAGTGCTAGAGATATCCGCCAGGGGGACGAAAAACTGTTTTTT
CDR3 protein: CSARDIRQGDEKLFF

V gene: TRBV2
D gene: TRBD2
CDR3 length: 15
clone size: NA
J gene: TRBJ2-5
CDR3 DNA: TGTGCCAGCATTCGAGCGGGGGGGCCTTCAGAGACCCAGTACTTC
CDR3 protein: CASIRAGGPSETQYF

V gene: TRBV7-2
D gene: NA
CDR3 length: 13
clone size: many
J gene: TRBJ1-1
CDR3 DNA: TGTGCTAGCAGCTTATCGTTGAACACTGAAGCTTTCTTT
CDR3 protein: CASSLSLNTEAFF

V gene: TRBV7-2
D gene: NA
CDR3 length: 15
clone size: NA
J gene: TRBJ2-2
CDR3 DNA: TGTGCCAGCAGCTTCTTGCGGTCCGACACCGGGGAGCTGTTTTTT
CDR3 protein: CASSFLRSDTGELFF

V gene: TRBV7-9
D gene: TRBD1
CDR3 length: 14
clone size: many
J gene: TRBJ2-7
CDR3 DNA: TGTGCCAGCAGCCGGACAGGGGGTCTATACGAGCAGTACTTC
CDR3 protein: CASSRTGGLYEQYF

V gene: TRBV24-1
D gene: NA
CDR3 length: 17
clone size: many
J gene: TRBJ2-2
CDR3 DNA: TGTGCCACCAGTGGCGGCAGGAAGTCATCGGGAACCGGGGAGCTGTTTTTT
CDR3 protein: CATSGGRKSSGTGELFF

V gene: TRBV7-3
D gene: TRBD2
CDR3 length: 19
clone size: NA
J gene: TRBJ2-7
CDR3 DNA: TGCGCCAGCAGCCGAACCCTGCCCGGAGCTAGCGGGGGGGGGTACGAGCAGTACTTC
CDR3 protein: CASSRTLPGASGGGYEQYF

V gene: TRBV11-2
D gene: NA
CDR3 length: 12
clone size: many
J gene: TRBJ2-7
CDR3 DNA: TGTGCCAGCAGCTTGGTCCCTCACGAGCAGTACTTC
CDR3 protein: CASSLVPHEQYF

V gene: TRBV2
D gene: TRBD1
CDR3 length: 14
clone size: NA
J gene: TRBJ2-2
CDR3 DNA: TGTGCCAGCAGGACAGGGGGCATGACCGGGGAGCTGTTTTTT
CDR3 protein: CASRTGGMTGELFF

V gene: TRBV25-1
D gene: NA
CDR3 length: 13
clone size: NA
J gene: TRBJ1-1
CDR3 DNA: TGTGCCAGCTTGGGGTCTTCGAACACTGAAGCTTTCTTT
CDR3 protein: CASLGSSNTEAFF

V gene: TRBV2
D gene: NA
CDR3 length: 14
clone size: many
J gene: TRBJ2-6
CDR3 DNA: TGTGCCAGCAGTGAGGCCACTGGGGCCAACGTCCTGACTTTC
CDR3 protein: CASSEATGANVLTF

V gene: TRBV10-3
D gene: NA
CDR3 length: 11
clone size: once
J gene: TRBJ2-2
CDR3 DNA: TGTGCCATCAGTGTGACAGGGGAGCTGTTTTTT
CDR3 protein: CAISVTGELFF

V gene: TRBV5-4
D gene: TRBD1
CDR3 length: 14
clone size: NA
J gene: TRBJ2-5
CDR3 DNA: TGTGCCAGCAGCTCTAAGACAGGGGATGAGACCCAGTACTTC
CDR3 protein: CASSSKTGDETQYF

V gene: TRBV14
D gene: NA
CDR3 length: 16
clone size: NA
J gene: TRBJ2-5
CDR3 DNA: TGTGCCAGCAGCCAAGGTTACTACCGTTCTCAAGAGACCCAGTACTTC
CDR3 protein: CASSQGYYRSQETQYF

V gene: TRBV5-1
D gene: NA
CDR3 length: 15
clone size: NA
J gene: TRBJ2-2
CDR3 DNA: TGCGCCAGCAGCTTGGGACAGCCGAACACCGGGGAGCTGTTTTTT
CDR3 protein: CASSLGQPNTGELFF

V gene: TRBV19
D gene: TRBD1
CDR3 length: 12
clone size: many
J gene: TRBJ1-4
CDR3 DNA: TGTGCCAGTAGTATTGCAGGGGGAGAACTGTTTTTT
CDR3 protein: CASSIAGGELFF

V gene: TRBV13
D gene: TRBD2
CDR3 length: 17
clone size: NA
J gene: TRBJ2-5
CDR3 DNA: TGTGCCAGCAGCTTAGGTCCGCGGGGGGGCCTCCAAGAGACCCAGTACTTC
CDR3 protein: CASSLGPRGGLQETQYF

V gene: TRBV7-2
D gene: TRBD1
CDR3 length: 14
clone size: NA
J gene: TRBJ1-2
CDR3 DNA: TGTGCCAGCAGCCGGGGGACAGCAACCACTCGCTACACCTTC
CDR3 protein: CASSRGTATTRYTF

V gene: TRBV7-8
D gene: TRBD1
CDR3 length: 14
clone size: NA
J gene: TRBJ2-7
CDR3 DNA: TGTGCCAGCAGCCAACAGGGGAGAATCTACGAGCAGTACTTC
CDR3 protein: CASSQQGRIYEQYF

V gene: TRBV7-9
D gene: NA
CDR3 length: 13
clone size: many
J gene: TRBJ1-6
CDR3 DNA: TGTGCCAGCAGCTTGCCAGGAGGGCCACCCCTCCACTTT
CDR3 protein: CASSLPGGPPLHF

V gene: TRBV25-1
D gene: TRBD2
CDR3 length: 16
clone size: NA
J gene: TRBJ2-5
CDR3 DNA: TGTGCCAGCAGTGGGCATAGCGGGGGGAACCAAGAGACCCAGTACTTC
CDR3 protein: CASSGHSGGNQETQYF

V gene: TRBV19
D gene: NA
CDR3 length: 15
clone size: many
J gene: TRBJ1-2
CDR3 DNA: TGTGCCAGTAGCACCCCTTTTGAGGGGAACTATGGCTACACCTTC
CDR3 protein: CASSTPFEGNYGYTF

V gene: TRBV19
D gene: NA
CDR3 length: 16
clone size: NA
J gene: TRBJ1-5
CDR3 DNA: TGTGCCAGTAGTATGGGCGGGAGTTGGGGCAATCAGCCCCAGCATTTT
CDR3 protein: CASSMGGSWGNQPQHF

V gene: TRBV13
D gene: NA
CDR3 length: 15
clone size: few
J gene: TRBJ2-5
CDR3 DNA: TGTGCCAGCAGCTCAAGGGACACCCTACGGACGACCCAGTACTTC
CDR3 protein: CASSSRDTLRTTQYF